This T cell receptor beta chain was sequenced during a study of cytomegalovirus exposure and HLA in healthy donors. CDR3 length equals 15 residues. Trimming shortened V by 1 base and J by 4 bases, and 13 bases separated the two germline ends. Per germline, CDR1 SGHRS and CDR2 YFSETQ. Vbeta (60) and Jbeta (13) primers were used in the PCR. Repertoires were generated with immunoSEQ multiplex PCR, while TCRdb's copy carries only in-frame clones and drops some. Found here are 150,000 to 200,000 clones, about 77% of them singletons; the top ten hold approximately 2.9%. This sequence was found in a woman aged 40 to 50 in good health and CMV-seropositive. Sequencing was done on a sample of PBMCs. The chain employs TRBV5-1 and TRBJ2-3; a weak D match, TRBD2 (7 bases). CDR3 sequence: CASSLNGRGADTQYF. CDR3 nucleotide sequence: TGCGCCAGCAGCTTGAATGGGAGGGGGGCAGATACGCAGTATTTT.